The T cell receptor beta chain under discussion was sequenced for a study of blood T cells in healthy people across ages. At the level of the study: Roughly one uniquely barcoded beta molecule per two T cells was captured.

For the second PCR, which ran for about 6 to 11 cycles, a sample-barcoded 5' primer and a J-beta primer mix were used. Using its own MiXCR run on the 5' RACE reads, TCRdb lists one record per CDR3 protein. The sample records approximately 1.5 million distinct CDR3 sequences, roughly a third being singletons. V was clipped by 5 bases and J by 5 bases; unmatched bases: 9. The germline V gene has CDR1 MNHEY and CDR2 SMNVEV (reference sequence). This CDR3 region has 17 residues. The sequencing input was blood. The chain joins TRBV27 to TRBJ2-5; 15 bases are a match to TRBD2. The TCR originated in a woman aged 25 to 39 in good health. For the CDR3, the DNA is TGTGCCAGCAGTCCCTGGACTAGCGGGAGGGCCGCGGAGACCCAGTACTTC. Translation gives CASSPWTSGRAAETQYF.